This T cell receptor beta chain was documented in a study of T cells after posttransplantation cyclophosphamide. The CDR3 runs 16 residues. CDR1 and CDR2 (germline): SGHNT, YYREEE (reference sequence). V lost 4 bases, J lost 0 bases, and 14 bases lay in between. On this clone: Its antigen is as yet unknown.

General study points: Later post-transplant blood repertoires were often dominated by donor CD8+ memory clones.

Generated by immunoSEQ multiplex PCR, the TCRdb table keeps only in-frame clones and is missing some. The data contain about 8,000 clones, 91% of them singletons. Sequencing was performed on CD4+ T cells sorted from blood. The clonotype originates from a woman between 45 and 60 years old in good health and a related stem cell transplant donor. The genes are TRBV5-4 and TRBJ2-4; maybe TRBD2 (6 bases). CDR3: CASSIEPGLAKNIQYF. The CDR3 DNA reads as TGTGCCAGCAGCATAGAGCCGGGACTAGCCAAAAACATTCAGTACTTC.